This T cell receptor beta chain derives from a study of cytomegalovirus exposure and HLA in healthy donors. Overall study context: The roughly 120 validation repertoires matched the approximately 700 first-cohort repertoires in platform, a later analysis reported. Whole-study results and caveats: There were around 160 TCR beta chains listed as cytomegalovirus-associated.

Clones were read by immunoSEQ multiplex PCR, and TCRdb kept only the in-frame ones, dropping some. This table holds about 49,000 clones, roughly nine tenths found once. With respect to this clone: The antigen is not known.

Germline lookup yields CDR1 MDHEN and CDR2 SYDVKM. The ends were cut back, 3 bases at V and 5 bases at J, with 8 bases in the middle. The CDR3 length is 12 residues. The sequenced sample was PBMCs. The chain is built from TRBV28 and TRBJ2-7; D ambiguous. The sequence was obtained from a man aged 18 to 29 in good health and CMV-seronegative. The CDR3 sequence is CASSLGPHEQYF. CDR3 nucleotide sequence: TGTGCCAGCAGTTTGGGCCCCCACGAGCAGTACTTC.